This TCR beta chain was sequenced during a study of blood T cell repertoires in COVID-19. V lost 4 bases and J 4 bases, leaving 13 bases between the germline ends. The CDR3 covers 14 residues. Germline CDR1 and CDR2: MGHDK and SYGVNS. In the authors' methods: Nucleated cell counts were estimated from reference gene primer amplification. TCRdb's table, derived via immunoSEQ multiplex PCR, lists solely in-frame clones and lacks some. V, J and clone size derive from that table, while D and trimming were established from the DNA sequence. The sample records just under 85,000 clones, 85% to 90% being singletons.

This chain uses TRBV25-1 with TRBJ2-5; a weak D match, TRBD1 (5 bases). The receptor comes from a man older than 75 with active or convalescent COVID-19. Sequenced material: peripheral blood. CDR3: CASSAPGQGETQYF. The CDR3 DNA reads TGTGCCAGCAGTGCCCCAGGGCAGGGAGAGACCCAGTACTTC.